The sequence of this T cell receptor beta chain was determined in a study of shared clonotypes between healthy human individuals. Only in-frame clones appear in the TCRdb table, and some are missing; sequencing was by immunoSEQ multiplex PCR. The profile covers some 2.3 million clones, with approximately 93% appearing a single time and about 0.37% taken by the ten largest. The sample comprised naive CD4+ T cells from PBMCs. Subset noted: CD45RA+ positively selected. This clonotype originated in a young man in good health. Some clones in this sample may be carry-over from other donors' samples.

In DNA, the CDR3 is TGTGCCAGCAGCCGTATCCCGGGACTAGCGGGAGACTACGAGCAGTACTTC. It is translated as CASSRIPGLAGDYEQYF. The V gene is TRBV5-4, the J gene TRBJ2-7; 14 bases line up with TRBD2. V gave up 4 bases and J gave up 3 bases; unmatched junction bases: 9. The CDR3 runs 17 residues. Germline V gene lookup returns CDR1 SGHNT and CDR2 YYREEE (reference sequence).